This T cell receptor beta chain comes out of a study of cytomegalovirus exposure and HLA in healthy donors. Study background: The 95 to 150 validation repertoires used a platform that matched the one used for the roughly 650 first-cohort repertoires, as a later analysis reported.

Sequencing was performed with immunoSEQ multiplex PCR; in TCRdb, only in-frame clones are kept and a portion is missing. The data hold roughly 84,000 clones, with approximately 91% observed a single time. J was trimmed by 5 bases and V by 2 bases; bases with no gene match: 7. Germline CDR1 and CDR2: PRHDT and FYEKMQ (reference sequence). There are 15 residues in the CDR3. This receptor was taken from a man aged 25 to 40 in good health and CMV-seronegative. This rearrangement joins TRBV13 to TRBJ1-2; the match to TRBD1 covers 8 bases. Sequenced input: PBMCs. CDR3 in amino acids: CASSLLPGGAYGYTF. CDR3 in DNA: TGTGCCAGCAGCTTATTACCAGGGGGCGCGTATGGCTACACCTTC.